Below, 20 T cell receptor beta chains from the same sample are listed, as sequenced in a study of PD-1 blockade in classical Hodgkin lymphoma. Profiling relied on immunoSEQ multiplex PCR, and the TCRdb table lists in-frame clones only, not all of them. The table has some 58,000 clones, more than 90% seen once; the top ten hold 6.5% to 9.5%. Noted time point: cycle 4 day 1 (C4D1), after five to seven weeks of nivolumab. All trial patients relapsed after autologous stem cell transplantation. The sequencing here drew on peripheral blood mononuclear cells (PBMCs), taken before the fourth cycle of nivolumab. These receptor sequences come from a human donor with classical Hodgkin lymphoma.

This rearrangement joins TRBV10-3 to TRBJ2-1, with TRBD1 identical over 7 bases. V gave up 7 bases and J gave up 14 bases; unmatched junction bases: 11. This CDR3 has 12 amino acids. CDR1 and CDR2 (germline): ENHRY, SYGVKD. Here the CDR3 reads CAINSPGGTEFF. The CDR3 DNA reads TGTGCCATCAATTCCCCAGGGGGAACGGAGTTCTTC.

The chain links TRBV11-2 to TRBJ1-1, with D perhaps TRBD1 (6 bases). The CDR3 extends over 12 amino acids. Trimming removed 7 bases at V and 11 bases at J, with 17 bases between. Germline lookup yields CDR1 SGHAT and CDR2 FQNNGV. This CDR3 reads CASTGLEGEAFF. The CDR3 DNA reads as TGTGCCAGCACCGGACTGGAGGGGGAGGCTTTCTTT.

DNA for the CDR3: TGTGCCAGCAGTGAATGGGGAGCTGCTGGAAACACCATATATTTT. It translates to CASSEWGAAGNTIYF. The V call is TRBV6-1, the J call TRBJ1-3; D remains ambiguous. This CDR3 region has 15 residues. Germline V CDR1 and CDR2: MNHNS, SASEGT. The V gene lost 2 bases and the J gene lost 2 bases, with 10 bases spanning the gap.

The rearrangement uses TRBV7-2 and TRBJ1-5; the match to TRBD1 covers 7 bases. Germline lookup yields CDR1 SGHTA and CDR2 FQGNSA. The CDR3 consists of 17 residues. V lost 0 bases to trimming and J lost 7 bases; unmatched junction nucleotides: 12. CDR3 sequence reads: CASSLAGTASLSQPQHF. The CDR3 DNA follows: TGTGCCAGCAGCTTAGCGGGGACAGCGTCCCTGAGCCAGCCCCAGCATTTT.

The chain is built from TRBV29-1 and TRBJ2-5, with D perhaps TRBD1 (6 bases). Trimming shortened V by 3 bases and J by 5 bases, and 19 bases separated the two germline ends. Germline V gene data show CDR1 as SQVTM and CDR2 as ANQGSEA. There are 15 residues in the CDR3. This CDR3 is CSVDPNQGHGETQYF. CDR3 nucleotide sequence: TGCAGCGTTGACCCTAATCAGGGACATGGGGAGACCCAGTACTTC. The full variable domain, its missing parts supplied by reference TRBV29-1 and TRBJ2-5, is SAVISQKPSRDICQRGTSLTIQCQVDSQVTMMFWYRQQPGQSLTLIATANQGSEATYESGFVIDKFPISRPNLTFSTLTVSNMSPEDSSIYLCSVDPNQGHGETQYFGPGTRLLVL.

In this sample, this clone turned up once. The J gene is TRBJ2-7, the V gene TRBV2; weak D call: TRBD1 (7 bases). CDR1 is SNHLY and CDR2 is FYNNEI in the germline V gene. The CDR3 sequence is 15 residues long. Between the trimmed V and J ends, which lost 5 bases and 0 bases, there was a span of 14 bases. The CDR3 DNA is TGTGCCAGCAGTAATCAGGGGGGCGCCTCCTACGAGCAGTACTTC. Protein: CASSNQGGASYEQYF.

The chain carries TRBV2 and TRBJ2-2; a possible D gene is TRBD2 (5 bases). This CDR3 has 13 amino acids. V lost 2 bases and J 6 bases, leaving 7 bases between the germline ends. The germline gives CDR1 SNHLY, CDR2 FYNNEI. In DNA form, the CDR3 reads TGTGCCAGCAGTGAACGAGGGCCCGGGGAGCTGTTTTTT. It specifies CASSERGPGELFF. The full variable domain, with the rest looked up from reference TRBV2 and TRBJ2-2, is EPEVTQTPSHQVTQMGQEVILRCVPISNHLYFYWYRQILGQKVEFLVSFYNNEISEKSEIFDDQFSVERPDGSNFTLKIRSTKLEDSAMYFCASSERGPGELFFGEGSRLTVL.

This rearrangement joins TRBV11-2 to TRBJ2-1; D perhaps matches TRBD2 (5 bases). Germline CDR1 and CDR2: SGHAT and FQNNGV. V was shortened by 6 bases and J by 3 bases, with 15 bases between the two germline ends. This CDR3 region has 15 residues. Written as DNA, the CDR3 is TGTGCCAGCAGAGTTCGGGAAACCATCTACAATGAGCAGTTCTTC. Its protein product is CASRVRETIYNEQFF.

The genes are TRBV27 and TRBJ2-3; D is undetermined. The V and J ends lost 6 bases and 6 bases respectively, with 22 bases between them. The CDR3 is made up of 16 amino acids. Germline loops: CDR1 MNHEY, CDR2 SMNVEV (reference sequence). The CDR3 DNA is TGTGCCAGCAGCTTAAGGCGCCTGGGCCCGGCGGATACGCAGTATTTT. Amino acid sequence: CASSLRRLGPADTQYF.

Details on this clone: Within the sample, other DNA sequences also encode this same CDR3. V gene TRBV19 combines with J gene TRBJ2-2; D remains ambiguous. The germline CDR1 and CDR2 sequences are LNHDA and SQIVND (reference sequence). V was cut by 0 bases and J by 4 bases, with 6 bases left in between. CDR3 length equals 14 residues. The CDR3 reads CASSIDRGTGELFF. The DNA of the CDR3 is TGTGCCAGTAGTATAGATCGAGGCACCGGGGAGCTGTTTTTT.

Only one count was recorded for this clone. This rearrangement joins TRBV7-6 to TRBJ2-3; D is perhaps TRBD2 (7 bases). V lost 5 bases and J 6 bases, leaving 27 bases between the germline ends. Per germline, CDR1 SGHVS and CDR2 FNYEAQ. The CDR3 extends over 18 amino acids. Written as DNA, the CDR3 is TGTGCCAGCAGCGCGTGGCTATCGGGGGGCGTGGCGAAGGATACGCAGTATTTT. Translating it yields CASSAWLSGGVAKDTQYF.

The genes are TRBV18 and TRBJ2-5; D is uncertain. The CDR3 totals 11 residues. V was trimmed by 2 bases and J by 5 bases, leaving 3 bases between them. Germline V lookup: CDR1 KGHSH, CDR2 LQKENI. The CDR3 region is CASSPMETQYF. DNA of the CDR3: TGTGCCAGCTCACCAATGGAGACCCAGTACTTC.

J is TRBJ2-7 and V is TRBV15; 9 bases are a match to TRBD1. Per germline, CDR1 LNHNV and CDR2 YYDKDF (reference sequence). J was trimmed by 2 bases and V by 8 bases; bases with no gene match: 7. The CDR3 length is 14 residues. In DNA, the CDR3 is TGTGCCACCCGAACTGGACAGGGGCCCTACGAGCAGTACTTC. This codes for CATRTGQGPYEQYF.

The genes are TRBV6-6 and TRBJ1-5, with D perhaps matching TRBD1 (6 bases). This CDR3 is built from 16 residues. V shed 7 bases and J shed 5 bases, with 21 bases lying between them. The germline V gene encodes CDR1 MNHNY and CDR2 SVGAGI (reference sequence). Here the CDR3 reads CASIRDGGFLDQPQHF. In DNA, the CDR3 is TGTGCCAGCATCAGGGACGGGGGCTTCCTCGATCAGCCCCAGCATTTT.

This chain connects TRBV25-1 to TRBJ1-4; 10 bases agree with TRBD1. The CDR3 is made up of 16 amino acids. The ends lost 2 bases at V and 7 bases at J; junction bases unmatched: 7. Germline V gene data show CDR1 as MGHDK and CDR2 as SYGVNS. The CDR3 coding sequence is TGTGCCAGCAGTGAAATCGTGGACAGGGGGGTTGAAAAACTGTTTTTT. Its translation: CASSEIVDRGVEKLFF.

The chain is built from TRBV10-3 and TRBJ2-3; D is possibly TRBD1 (5 bases). Deletions cut 2 bases from V and 2 bases from J, with 8 bases between. The length of the CDR3 is 14 residues. Germline CDR1 and CDR2: ENHRY and SYGVKD. The CDR3 DNA sequence: TGTGCCATCAGTGAGGGACAACTCACAGATACGCAGTATTTT. It specifies CAISEGQLTDTQYF.

This rearrangement joins TRBV9 to TRBJ2-3, with 7 bases lining up with TRBD2. Germline V gene data show CDR1 as SGDLS and CDR2 as YYNGEE. V was pared by 6 bases and J by 0 bases, with 4 bases of the junction left unmatched. CDR3 length equals 14 residues. This CDR3 reads CASTGRGSTDTQYF. The CDR3 nucleotides are TGTGCCAGCACAGGGCGGGGGAGCACAGATACGCAGTATTTT.

V and J are TRBV5-1 and TRBJ2-7; no clear D gene. Trimming cost V 0 bases and J 3 bases, with 10 bases left between them. Germline lookup yields CDR1 SGHRS and CDR2 YFSETQ. The length of the CDR3 is 14 residues. In DNA form, the CDR3 reads TGCGCCAGCAGCTTGGTTTCAGGAAACTACGAGCAGTACTTC. Residues: CASSLVSGNYEQYF.

The rearrangement uses TRBV6-5 and TRBJ2-1; D gene ambiguous. The CDR3 runs 12 residues. Germline CDR1 reads MNHEY; CDR2 reads SVGAGI. Trimming pared 2 bases from V and 11 bases from J, leaving 10 bases between. DNA of the CDR3: TGTGCCAGCAGTTACAACCGGGTTAAGCAGTTCTTC. Protein sequence: CASSYNRVKQFF.

CDR3 nucleotide sequence: TGTGCCAGCACCGACCGGAACTTGAAGAGTTTTAATGAGCAGTTCTTC. The encoded protein is CASTDRNLKSFNEQFF. The V and J genes are TRBV11-2 and TRBJ2-1; D is uncertain. CDR1 SGHAT and CDR2 FQNNGV come from the germline V gene. Trimming left V 7 bases short and J 7 bases short, with 23 bases between. CDR3 length: 16 amino acids.